This T cell receptor beta chain was recorded in a study of T-cell memory formation after mild COVID-19 (dated by TCRdb to about 2021). Describing the broader study: TCR sequence clusters from the two donors were found to be largely donor specific. Two young, previously healthy adult volunteers, one female and one male, were included in the cohort. T-cell clones expanding and contracting after mild COVID-19 in a couple of donors were tracked by longitudinal TCRalpha and TCRbeta repertoire sequencing. The paper's findings and limits, for the study overall: Only a couple of mild cases were covered in the study, and larger cohorts including severe cases with pre-infection samples were considered necessary. Whether the second-wave clones peaking on day 37 were SARS-CoV-2 specific was not confirmed. Some responding clones were found in pre-infection memory, which suggests that pre-existing cross-reactive memory T cells took part in the SARS-CoV-2 response. Balanced CD4/CD8 phenotypes were observed for clones contracting from day 15 to 85, whereas a bias towards CD4+ was observed for a second wave of clones expanding from day 15 to 37. Contracting CD4+ clones appeared mostly in the CM and EM memory subsets, whereas CD8+ clones were enriched in EMRA.

In this sample, this clonotype turned up a few times. The antigen this receptor binds is unknown. No much larger clone is present one base from it, and per-base qualities are unavailable. Instrument used: Illumina NovaSeq 6000. TCRalpha and TCRbeta cDNA libraries were constructed by 5'RACE with constant-segment primers, with sample barcodes and unique molecular identifiers being introduced. RNA was extracted from every sample with Trizol reagent. Amplification of the libraries took two PCR steps, and the second step added a second sample barcode plus Illumina TruSeq adapters. Libraries were sequenced on an Illumina NovaSeq with 2 x 150 bp paired-end reads. On the study's bioinformatics: The reads were demultiplexed and collapsed into UMI-guided consensus sequences using migec v1.2.7. With mixcr v2.1.11, UMI consensuses were aligned to TRA and TRB V and J templates and assembled into clonotypes. Expanded or contracted clonotypes were those called significant by both edgeR and NoisET, with noise models trained on biological replicates. For edgeR calls, the cutoffs were a false discovery rate-adjusted p below 0.01 and a log2 fold-change threshold of 1. As an exploratory analysis of dynamics, PCA with hierarchical clustering was applied to max-normalized trajectories of the 1000 most abundant clonotypes. Separately sequenced CD4+ and CD8+ repertoires were used to assign a CD4 or CD8 phenotype to each responding clone. TCRdb itself trimmed the public reads at Q25 with fastp, ran MiXCR and retained productive beta chains. Each record represents a unique CDR3 protein, reported with the most common genes and DNA among its rows. The V and J calls were not made by the authors but by TCRdb's processing. The sample yields about 430,000 distinct CDR3 sequences; about a sixth were counted once. 20% to 25% of the sample goes to the ten largest clones.

Ficoll-Paque density gradient centrifugation was the method used to isolate PBMCs. Looking up the germline V gene yields CDR1 SGHTA and CDR2 FQGNSA. Ends trimmed: V by 5 bases, J by 7 bases; bases unmatched to a gene: 16. Measured from the cysteine to the phenylalanine, the CDR3 is 18 residues long. The sequence is cut down to CDR3 DNA, 54 bases in frame from base 1. The rearrangement combines TRBV7-2 with TRBJ1-6, and 8 junctional nucleotides match TRBD1. This receptor was obtained from a man younger than 35 who had mild COVID-19 (a few samples of this study predate the infection). The sample titles of this study are shuffled in the database, so cell type and time point are left out; the donor was told from shared clones. The source material was PBMCs or a T cell subset sorted from them (not recorded which). The CDR3 protein: CASSQGQARSGGNSPLHF. The sequenced DNA is TGTGCCAGCAGCCAGGGACAGGCTCGGTCGGGCGGGAATTCACCCCTCCACTTT.